This TCR beta chain comes out of a study of cytomegalovirus exposure and HLA in healthy donors. The CDR3 is made up of 14 amino acids. Germline assignment: CDR1 SQVTM and CDR2 ANQGSEA. With V trimmed by 7 bases and J by 9 bases, 14 bases remained unmatched. The repertoire was sequenced with immunoSEQ multiplex PCR; TCRdb's copy has only in-frame clones and lacks some. The repertoire holds about 73,000 clones, roughly 95% seen once, with around 3.2% in the top ten. This chain links TRBV29-1 with TRBJ2-1; 8 nucleotides agree with TRBD1. Sequenced input: PBMCs. The receptor comes from a man aged 18 to 30 in good health and CMV-seronegative. Here the CDR3 reads CSASSGTGSSEQFF. CDR3 nucleotide sequence: TGCAGCGCGTCCTCCGGGACAGGTTCCAGTGAGCAGTTCTTC.